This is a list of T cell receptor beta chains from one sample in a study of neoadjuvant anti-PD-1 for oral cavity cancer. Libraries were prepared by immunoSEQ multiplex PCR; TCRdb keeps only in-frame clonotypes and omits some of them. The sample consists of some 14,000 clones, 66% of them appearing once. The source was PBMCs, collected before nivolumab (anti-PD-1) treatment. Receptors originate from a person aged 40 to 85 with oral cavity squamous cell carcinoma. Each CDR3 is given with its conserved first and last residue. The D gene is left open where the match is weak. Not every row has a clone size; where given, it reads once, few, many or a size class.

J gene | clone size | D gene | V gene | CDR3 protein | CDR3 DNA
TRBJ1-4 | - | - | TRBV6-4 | CASSNTYASTNEKLFF | TGTGCCAGCAGTAACACGTACGCCTCAACTAATGAAAAACTGTTTTTT
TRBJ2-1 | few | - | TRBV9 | CASSALGGALVVGQFF | TGTGCCAGCAGCGCCTTGGGGGGGGCTCTAGTTGTTGGTCAGTTCTTC
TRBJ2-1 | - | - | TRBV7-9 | CASSSTSSYNEQFF | TGTGCCAGCAGCTCTACAAGCTCCTACAATGAGCAGTTCTTC
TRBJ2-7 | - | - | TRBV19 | CASSLLQEPPYEQYF | TGTGCCAGTAGCCTCCTACAGGAGCCACCCTACGAGCAGTACTTC
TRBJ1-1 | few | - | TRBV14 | CASSRHRDGAEAFF | TGTGCCAGCAGCCGCCACAGGGACGGCGCTGAAGCTTTCTTT
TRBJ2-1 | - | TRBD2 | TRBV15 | CATSSGLAAYNEQFF | TGTGCCACCAGTAGTGGACTAGCGGCCTACAATGAGCAGTTCTTC
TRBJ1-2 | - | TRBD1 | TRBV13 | CASRKGTARDLGGYTF | TGTGCCAGCAGGAAGGGGACAGCAAGGGACCTCGGGGGCTACACCTTC
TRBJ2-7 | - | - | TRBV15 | CATSRDPISYEQYF | TGTGCCACCAGCAGAGACCCTATCTCCTACGAGCAGTACTTC
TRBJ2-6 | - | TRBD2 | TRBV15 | CATSRDPGGSGANVLTF | TGTGCCACCAGCAGAGACCCCGGGGGGTCTGGGGCCAACGTCCTGACTTTC
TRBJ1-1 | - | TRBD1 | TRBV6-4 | CASSDRAGGTEAFF | TGTGCCAGCAGTGACCGGGCAGGGGGGACTGAAGCTTTCTTT
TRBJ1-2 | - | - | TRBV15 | CATSRDREFYTF | TGTGCCACCAGCAGAGATCGTGAATTCTATACCTTC
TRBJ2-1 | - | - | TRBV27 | CASSLRTDSYNEQFF | TGTGCCAGCAGTTTGCGCACAGACTCCTACAATGAGCAGTTCTTC
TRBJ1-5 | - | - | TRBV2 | CASSGGQLHQPQHF | TGTGCCAGCAGTGGTGGGCAGCTTCATCAGCCCCAGCATTTT
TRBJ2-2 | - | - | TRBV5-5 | CASSLGGNTGELFF | TGTGCCAGCAGCTTGGGGGGAAACACCGGGGAGCTGTTTTTT